A single sample is the source of the 24 T cell receptor beta chains below, sequenced in a study of blood T cell repertoires in COVID-19. Measured with immunoSEQ multiplex PCR; TCRdb has only the in-frame clones, and not every one. The sample contains 150,000 to 200,000 clones, 75% to 85% of which appear only once. The material sequenced was PBMCs or T cells enriched from blood (not recorded which). These receptors originate from a man between 50 and 59 years old who had recovered from COVID-19.

The V and J genes are TRBV9 and TRBJ1-4; D may be TRBD1 (6 bases). This CDR3 has 15 amino acids. Trimming took 4 bases from V and 7 from J, leaving 17 bases between them. Germline V CDR1 and CDR2: SGDLS, YYNGEE. DNA of the CDR3: TGTGCCAGCAGCACCAGCCAGACAGGTATTGAAAAACTGTTTTTT. It encodes CASSTSQTGIEKLFF. The whole variable domain, filled in from reference TRBV9 and TRBJ1-4, reads DSGVTQTPKHLITATGQRVTLRCSPRSGDLSVYWYQQSLDQGLQFLIQYYNGEERAKGNILERFSAQQFPDLHSELNLSSLELGDSALYFCASSTSQTGIEKLFFGSGTQLSVL.

The chain combines TRBV5-6 with TRBJ1-5; 10 nucleotides line up with TRBD1. Germline lookup yields CDR1 SGHDT and CDR2 YYEEEE. The ends lost 1 base at V and 6 bases at J; junction bases unmatched: 10. The CDR3 has 17 amino acids. This chain's CDR3 is CASSLNKGTGVGQPQHF. CDR3 coding DNA: TGTGCCAGCAGCTTGAATAAGGGGACAGGGGTGGGTCAGCCCCAGCATTTT.

The rearrangement joins TRBV28 to TRBJ2-2; 11 bases agree with TRBD2. Losses at the gene ends were 6 bases for V and 8 bases for J; bases not matched to a gene: 8. The CDR3 is 15 residues long. In germline, CDR1 is MDHEN, CDR2 SYDVKM. In DNA form, the CDR3 reads TGTGCCAGCAGGGCTTCACTAGCGGGGGAAGGGGAGCTGTTTTTT. Translated, it gives CASRASLAGEGELFF.

The chain has TRBV28 and TRBJ2-2, with a possible D match to TRBD1 (5 bases). Germline lookup yields CDR1 MDHEN and CDR2 SYDVKM. Trimming left V 3 bases short and J 7 bases short, with 9 bases between. The CDR3 runs 13 residues. In DNA form, the CDR3 reads TGTGCCAGCAGTTTTCTAGGGGTCGGGGAGCTGTTTTTT. It codes for CASSFLGVGELFF. The full variable domain, rest sourced from reference TRBV28 and TRBJ2-2, is DVKVTQSSRYLVKRTGEKVFLECVQDMDHENMFWYRQDPGLGLRLIYFSYDVKMKEKGDIPEGYSVSREKKERFSLILESASTNQTSMYLCASSFLGVGELFFGEGSRLTVL.

V gene TRBV11-3 combines with J gene TRBJ2-5; maybe TRBD2 (7 bases). CDR3 length: 14 amino acids. Trimming pared 2 bases from V and 1 base from J, leaving 8 bases between. The V gene's germline CDR1 is SGHNT and CDR2 YENEEA. The CDR3 DNA sequence: TGTGCCAGCAGCTTACGGGGGGCCCAAGAGACCCAGTACTTC. Residues: CASSLRGAQETQYF.

This chain uses TRBV5-5 with TRBJ1-2; maybe TRBD1 (6 bases). The germline V gene has CDR1 SGHKS and CDR2 YYEKEE (reference sequence). CDR3 length: 13 residues. V was clipped by 0 bases and J by 5 bases, with 8 bases between them. The CDR3 region is CASSLEQGYGYTF. CDR3 bases: TGTGCCAGCAGCTTGGAACAGGGTTATGGCTACACCTTC.

The V gene is TRBV29-1, the J gene TRBJ2-2; 14 bases fit TRBD2. J lost 2 bases, V lost 2 bases, and 7 bases had no gene match. There are 18 residues in the CDR3. The germline V gene encodes CDR1 SQVTM and CDR2 ANQGSEA. For the CDR3, the DNA is TGCAGCGTTGAATGGACTAGCGGGGGGTTAATAAACACCGGGGAGCTGTTTTTT. Residues: CSVEWTSGGLINTGELFF.

This chain joins TRBV7-9 and TRBJ2-1, with TRBD2 as a possible D gene (5 bases). This CDR3 comprises 14 residues. Trimming stripped 0 bases from V and 5 bases from J, with 8 bases between. The germline V gene encodes CDR1 SEHNR and CDR2 FQNEAQ (reference sequence). In nucleotides, the CDR3 is TGTGCCAGCAGCTTAGCAAGGACTGACAATGAGCAGTTCTTC. Translating it yields CASSLARTDNEQFF.

The DNA of the CDR3 is TGTGCCAGCAGCGCCCCGGGACTAGCAACTCATGAGCAGTTCTTC. Amino acid sequence: CASSAPGLATHEQFF. The chain recombines TRBV7-9 with TRBJ2-1; the match to TRBD2 covers 9 bases. V trimming: 5 bases; J trimming: 8 bases; junction bases outside the gene matches: 10. The CDR3 has 15 residues. In germline, CDR1 is SEHNR, CDR2 FQNEAQ (reference sequence). Together with reference TRBV7-9 and TRBJ2-1, the CDR3 gives the full variable domain: DTGVSQNPRHKITKRGQNVTFRCDPISEHNRLYWYRQTLGQGPEFLTYFQNEAQLEKSRLLSDRFSAERPKGSFSTLEIQRTEQGDSAMYLCASSAPGLATHEQFFGPGTRLTVL.

The chain carries TRBV5-1 and TRBJ1-2; TRBD1 aligns across 10 bases. Germline V CDR1 and CDR2: SGHRS, YFSETQ. The CDR3 consists of 13 residues. The ends lost 6 bases at V and 7 bases at J; junction bases unmatched: 6. CDR3 sequence: CASTPGQGIGYTF. CDR3 DNA sequence: TGCGCCAGCACACCGGGACAGGGGATTGGCTACACCTTC. Drawing the rest from reference TRBV5-1 and TRBJ1-2, the complete variable domain is KAGVTQTPRYLIKTRGQQVTLSCSPISGHRSVSWYQQTPGQGLQFLFEYFSETQRNKGNFPGRFSGRQFSNSRSEMNVSTLELGDSALYLCASTPGQGIGYTFGSGTRLTVV.

The rearrangement joins TRBV3-1 (or the pseudogene TRBV3-2) to TRBJ2-7; 7 nucleotides line up with TRBD1. V lost 1 base to trimming and J lost 6 bases; unmatched junction nucleotides: 6. In germline, CDR1 is LGHDT, CDR2 YNNKEL (reference sequence). The CDR3 contains 14 residues. The CDR3 spells CASSQVGTAAEQYF. CDR3 DNA sequence: TGTGCCAGCAGCCAAGTGGGGACAGCGGCCGAGCAGTACTTC.

CDR3 DNA: TGTGCCAGCTCACCACCCCAGGGGGCAATTTCTCTGGATGGCTACACCTTC. Its protein is CASSPPQGAISLDGYTF. V and J are TRBV18 and TRBJ1-2, with 8 bases aligning to TRBD1. The length of the CDR3 is 17 residues. Germline V gene lookup returns CDR1 KGHSH and CDR2 LQKENI. V shed 0 bases and J 6 bases; nucleotides not matched to a gene: 12. Looking up the rest from reference TRBV18 and TRBJ1-2 gives the full variable domain: NAGVMQNPRHLVRRRGQEARLRCSPMKGHSHVYWYRQLPEEGLKFMVYLQKENIIDESGMPKERFSAEFPKEGPSILRIQQVVRGDSAAYFCASSPPQGAISLDGYTFGSGTRLTVV.

J is TRBJ1-1 and V is TRBV3-1 (or the pseudogene TRBV3-2); 8 nucleotides line up with TRBD1. Germline V gene data show CDR1 as LGHDT and CDR2 as YNNKEL (reference sequence). The ends lost 3 bases at V and 1 base at J; junction bases unmatched: 1. The CDR3 is 14 amino acids. CDR3 nucleotides: TGTGCCAGCAGCCAGGGACAGGCGAACACTGAAGCTTTCTTT. This codes for CASSQGQANTEAFF.

The chain couples TRBV28 to TRBJ1-4; 9 positions match TRBD1. The CDR3 is made up of 15 amino acids. V shed 6 bases, J shed 8 bases, and the junction held 10 bases outside the gene matches. The germline CDR1 and CDR2 sequences are MDHEN and SYDVKM. The CDR3 bases are TGTGCCAGCAGGACGCCGGGACAGGGAAACGAAAAACTGTTTTTT. This sequence encodes CASRTPGQGNEKLFF.

This chain joins TRBV30 and TRBJ2-1; perhaps TRBD2 as D (6 bases). V was shortened by 0 bases and J by 2 bases, with 11 bases between the two germline ends. The V gene's germline CDR1 is GTSNPN and CDR2 SVGIG (reference sequence). The CDR3 is made up of 15 amino acids. Here the CDR3 DNA reads TGTGCCTGGAGTGTAGGCGGGGCTCCCTACAATGAGCAGTTCTTC. It is translated as CAWSVGGAPYNEQFF.

Remarks on this clone: A read error may produce the germline difference seen at one junction end. The chain carries TRBV7-7 and TRBJ2-1; 7 nucleotides align to TRBD1. The CDR3 covers 16 residues. Germline V lookup: CDR1 SSHAT, CDR2 FNYEAQ (reference sequence). The CDR3 reads CASSEGGRGSYNEQFF. In nucleotides, the CDR3 is TGTGCTAGCAGCGAAGGTGGCAGGGGGTCCTACAATGAGCAGTTCTTC.

V and J are TRBV5-1 and TRBJ1-1; TRBD1 matches 9 bases. The germline V gene encodes CDR1 SGHRS and CDR2 YFSETQ. The CDR3 length is 19 residues. V was clipped by 6 bases and J by 6 bases; unmatched bases: 24. CDR3 sequence (DNA): TGCGCCAGCAAACCAACCCCGGGACAGGGCTTTTCGGTGGGGGCTGAAGCTTTCTTT. This sequence encodes CASKPTPGQGFSVGAEAFF.

The chain links TRBV27 to TRBJ1-2, with D possibly matching TRBD1 (5 bases). Per germline, CDR1 MNHEY and CDR2 SMNVEV (reference sequence). The CDR3 runs to 15 residues. Deletions cut 2 bases from V and 4 bases from J, with 14 bases between. The CDR3 coding sequence is TGTGCCAGCAGTTTACGTACGGTCGGGGGCTATGGCTACACCTTC. Encoded protein: CASSLRTVGGYGYTF.

The chain combines TRBV7-9 with TRBJ1-3, with TRBD1 as a possible D gene (6 bases). Germline V gene lookup returns CDR1 SEHNR and CDR2 FQNEAQ (reference sequence). Trimming removed 1 base at V and 0 bases at J, with 10 bases between. The CDR3 totals 16 residues. CDR3 region: CASSLDYRDSGNTIYF. DNA for the CDR3: TGTGCCAGCAGCTTAGATTACAGGGACTCTGGAAACACCATATATTTT.

V gene TRBV2 combines with J gene TRBJ2-3; 8 bases line up with TRBD2. The CDR3 runs to 15 residues. J gave up 6 bases and V 4 bases, and 9 bases lay outside the gene matches. CDR1 is SNHLY, CDR2 FYNNEI, per germline. The CDR3 sequence: CASSGGSGGADTQYF. The DNA for the CDR3 is TGTGCCAGCAGTGGCGGGAGCGGGGGTGCGGATACGCAGTATTTT.

The chain joins TRBV15 to TRBJ1-2, with D hard to call. The length of the CDR3 is 14 residues. Germline-derived CDR1 and CDR2 are LNHNV and YYDKDF (reference sequence). V shed 4 bases and J shed 6 bases, with 15 bases lying between them. CDR3 in DNA: TGTGCCACCAGCACTCGCAACTCGGTTAATGGCTACACCTTC. This translates into CATSTRNSVNGYTF.

This clone was picked up a small number of times. J is TRBJ1-2 and V is TRBV27, with no clear D. The germline CDR1 and CDR2 sequences are MNHEY and SMNVEV (reference sequence). The CDR3 has 15 residues. The germline V and J ends were trimmed by 5 bases and 8 bases, with 21 bases remaining between them. The CDR3 region is CASSPFGYSPFGYTF. CDR3 sequence (DNA): TGTGCCAGCAGTCCGTTTGGTTACAGTCCCTTCGGCTACACCTTC.

This rearrangement joins TRBV19 to TRBJ2-6; TRBD1 matches at 8 bases. The CDR3 length is 18 residues. With V trimmed by 5 bases and J by 0 bases, 9 bases remained unmatched. Germline CDR1 is LNHDA and CDR2 is SQIVND (reference sequence). DNA of the CDR3: TGTGCCAGTAGTTCCCCGACAGGGGCGTTCTCTGGGGCCAACGTCCTGACTTTC. Amino acids: CASSSPTGAFSGANVLTF.

In DNA, the CDR3 is TGCGCCAGCATCAATCCCCCTCGCTTAGACGAGCAGTACTTC. As protein: CASINPPRLDEQYF. The rearrangement links TRBV5-1 to TRBJ2-7; D unclear. CDR3 length: 14 residues. V was clipped by 6 bases and J by 5 bases, with 18 bases between them. The germline V gene has CDR1 SGHRS and CDR2 YFSETQ.